Listed here are 30 T cell receptor beta chains from one sample, sequenced in a study of T cells after yellow fever vaccination. TCRdb independently ran MiXCR on the 5' RACE reads; one entry per CDR3 protein. The table has hundreds of thousands of distinct CDR3 sequences, approximately 13% seen once. The material was PBMCs, obtained on the day of the yellow fever booster vaccination. These receptors came from a man younger than 40 who received the YFV17D yellow fever vaccine.

This clonotype was seen a few times. This sequence joins TRBV5-6 and TRBJ2-5, with 8 nucleotides matching TRBD2. CDR3 size: 15 residues. Per germline, CDR1 SGHDT and CDR2 YYEEEE. Trimming took 6 bases from V and 1 from J; bases not matched to a gene: 8. CDR3 nucleotides: TGTGCCAGCAACCTTTTGCGGGAGGTCCAAGAGACCCAGTACTTC. Encoded protein: CASNLLREVQETQYF.

This clonotype was counted only a few times. The chain combines TRBV10-3 with TRBJ1-2; weak D call: TRBD1 (6 bases). The length of the CDR3 is 15 residues. Between the trimmed V and J ends, which lost 4 bases and 5 bases, there was a span of 17 bases. Germline CDR1 and CDR2: ENHRY and SYGVKD. The CDR3 reads CAISVNPDREYGYTF. CDR3 coding DNA: TGTGCCATCAGTGTCAATCCGGACAGAGAGTATGGCTACACCTTC.

The chain recombines TRBV5-1 with TRBJ2-5, with 14 bases lining up with TRBD2. The J segment lost 5 bases and the V segment lost 4 bases, leaving 7 bases of the junction unmatched. The germline V gene has CDR1 SGHRS and CDR2 YFSETQ. This CDR3 spans 16 amino acids. CDR3 in amino acids: CASSPGLAGAVETQYF. CDR3 in DNA: TGCGCCAGCAGCCCGGGACTAGCGGGAGCGGTGGAGACCCAGTACTTC.

This rearrangement joins TRBV11-1 to TRBJ2-2, with TRBD2 matching over 13 bases. The CDR3 sequence is 17 residues long. The germline V gene has CDR1 SGHAT and CDR2 FQDESV (reference sequence). The V gene end was trimmed by 1 base and the J gene end by 6 bases; junction bases not matched to a gene: 5. The CDR3 region has the DNA TGTGCCAGCAGCTTAGTCGAAGGACTAGCGGGAGCCGGGGAGCTGTTTTTT. Protein product: CASSLVEGLAGAGELFF.

The sample holds a few counts of this clonotype. The chain combines TRBV7-8 with TRBJ2-7, with TRBD2 as a possible D gene (5 bases). The CDR3 has 13 amino acids. Between the trimmed V and J ends, which lost 1 base and 5 bases, there was a span of 9 bases. Germline values: CDR1 SGHVS, CDR2 FQNEAQ. Written as DNA, the CDR3 is TGTGCCAGCAGCTTAGATATGGGAGACGAGCAGTACTTC. Translation gives CASSLDMGDEQYF.

This clonotype was counted many times. The chain joins TRBV20-1 to TRBJ2-2; the D gene is possibly TRBD2 (5 bases). The CDR3 extends over 14 amino acids. CDR1 DFQATT and CDR2 SNEGSKA come from the germline V gene (reference sequence). V was clipped by 0 bases and J by 15 bases, with 20 bases between them. CDR3 in DNA: TGCAGTGCTAGAGATCCTGAGGGCCCCCAGGTGGTGTTTTTT. Its protein product is CSARDPEGPQVVFF.

The chain carries TRBV10-2 and TRBJ2-3; D possibly uses TRBD1 or TRBD2 (6 bases each). Per the germline V gene, CDR1 is WSHSY and CDR2 is SAAADI. V lost 10 bases, J lost 0 bases, and 14 bases lay in between. The CDR3 consists of 14 residues. This chain's CDR3 is CATLTGASTDTQYF. CDR3 coding DNA: TGCGCCACCCTAACGGGGGCTAGCACAGATACGCAGTATTTT.

Remarks on this clonotype: One end of the junction fails to match germline, which may point to a read error. V usage is TRBV7-7 and J usage is TRBJ2-3, with 7 bases fitting TRBD2. CDR3 length: 15 residues. Germline V CDR1 and CDR2: SSHAT, FNYEAQ (reference sequence). The CDR3 sequence is CASSYSGELTDTQYF. The DNA of the CDR3 is TGTGCTAGCAGCTACAGCGGGGAATTAACAGATACGCAGTATTTT.

This clonotype came up a few times. V is TRBV28 and J is TRBJ2-2, with D maybe TRBD2 (6 bases). Trimming left V 2 bases short and J 5 bases short, with 9 bases between. The CDR3 loop spans 14 amino acids. The germline V gene encodes CDR1 MDHEN and CDR2 SYDVKM. The CDR3 here is CASSLGGLTGELFF. Here the CDR3 DNA reads TGTGCCAGCAGTTTAGGAGGGTTAACCGGGGAGCTGTTTTTT. Combining the CDR3 with reference TRBV28 and TRBJ2-2 gives the whole variable domain DVKVTQSSRYLVKRTGEKVFLECVQDMDHENMFWYRQDPGLGLRLIYFSYDVKMKEKGDIPEGYSVSREKKERFSLILESASTNQTSMYLCASSLGGLTGELFFGEGSRLTVL.

This clonotype was seen more than once but under ten times. The rearrangement joins TRBV7-8 to TRBJ2-5; D is ambiguous. Trimming removed 7 bases from V and 2 bases from J, with 11 bases in between. Germline CDR1 is SGHVS and CDR2 is FQNEAQ. The CDR3 has 13 residues. Here the CDR3 reads CASTTQYQETQYF. The CDR3 region has the DNA TGTGCCAGCACCACACAGTATCAAGAGACCCAGTACTTC.

The gene calls are TRBV10-3 and TRBJ2-6; either TRBD1 or TRBD2 may fit D (6 bases each). CDR3 length: 13 amino acids. Trimming cost V 8 bases and J 3 bases, with 8 bases left between them. Germline CDR1 is ENHRY and CDR2 is SYGVKD. The DNA for the CDR3 is TGTGCCATCCGGGGGCTTGGGGCCAACGTCCTGACTTTC. This gives the protein CAIRGLGANVLTF.

The chain has TRBV19 and TRBJ2-7; D unresolved. This CDR3 is 14 amino acids long. Germline values: CDR1 LNHDA, CDR2 SQIVND (reference sequence). V was cut by 6 bases and J by 0 bases, with 12 bases left in between. CDR3 loop: CASSLDIYSYEQYF. CDR3 DNA: TGTGCCAGTAGCCTAGACATCTACTCCTACGAGCAGTACTTC.

The chain couples TRBV20-1 to TRBJ2-1, with 9 bases that match TRBD2. The junction had 7 bases not matched to a gene; V was cut back by 3 bases and J by 4 bases. CDR1 is DFQATT, CDR2 SNEGSKA, per germline (reference sequence). This CDR3 contains 15 residues. CDR3 nucleotide sequence: TGCAGTGCTAGCTATAGCGGGAGCTCATACAATGAGCAGTTCTTC. Protein product: CSASYSGSSYNEQFF.

The sample holds many counts of this clonotype. A read error may produce the germline difference seen at one junction end. This sequence joins TRBV5-1 and TRBJ2-1; the match to TRBD2 covers 13 bases. This CDR3 has 15 residues. Germline values: CDR1 SGHRS, CDR2 YFSETQ. CDR3 residues: CASSPGLAGVNEQFF. DNA of the CDR3: TGTGCCAGCAGTCCCGGACTAGCGGGAGTTAATGAGCAGTTCTTC. The whole variable domain, remainder taken from reference TRBV5-1 and TRBJ2-1, is KAGVTQTPRYLIKTRGQQVTLSCSPISGHRSVSWYQQTPGQGLQFLFEYFSETQRNKGNFPGRFSGRQFSNSRSEMNVSTLELGDSALYLCASSPGLAGVNEQFFGPGTRLTVL.

The rearrangement uses TRBV12-3 or TRBV12-4 and TRBJ1-2; TRBD1 matches at 8 bases. Unmatched junction bases numbered 5, after V lost 5 bases and J lost 6 bases. This CDR3 is built from 13 residues. The CDR3 coding sequence is TGTGCCAGCAGTCTGGGACAGGCGAATGGCTACACCTTC. Translating it yields CASSLGQANGYTF.

The table lists this clonotype with a few counts. The chain uses TRBV5-1 and TRBJ2-3; 11 bases fit TRBD2. Trimming cost V 0 bases and J 6 bases; bases outside gene matches: 15. This CDR3 has 19 residues. The germline V gene has CDR1 SGHRS and CDR2 YFSETQ. In DNA, the CDR3 is TGCGCCAGCAGCTTGGACAATACGGGACTAGCGGCATATTTGGATACGCAGTATTTT. It is translated as CASSLDNTGLAAYLDTQYF.

The chain combines TRBV4-2 with TRBJ2-7; D is undetermined. CDR1 is LGHNA, CDR2 YNFKEQ, per germline. The CDR3 runs to 13 residues. V lost 0 bases, J lost 6 bases, and 9 bases lay in between. In DNA, the CDR3 is TGTGCCAGCAGCCAAGATCTGAAGGGCGAGCAGTACTTC. This encodes CASSQDLKGEQYF.

This clonotype appeared a few times. The chain links TRBV6-2 or TRBV6-3 to TRBJ1-1; no definite D call. V was clipped by 7 bases and J by 3 bases, with 12 bases between them. Germline V gives CDR1 MNHEY, CDR2 SVGEGT. The CDR3 length is 13 residues. The CDR3 loop reads CASNLRWDTEAFF. The CDR3 nucleotides read TGTGCCAGCAACCTGAGATGGGACACTGAAGCTTTCTTT.

This chain joins TRBV20-1 and TRBJ1-2, with TRBD1 as a possible D gene (6 bases). The V gene lost 6 bases and the J gene lost 7 bases, with 24 bases spanning the gap. The CDR3 length is 15 residues. Looked up from germline, CDR1 is DFQATT and CDR2 is SNEGSKA (reference sequence). The CDR3 here is CSAAAALQGRFGYTF. CDR3 nucleotide sequence: TGCAGTGCCGCCGCAGCCCTCCAGGGGCGGTTTGGCTACACCTTC.

This clonotype was observed at least ten times. Here the CDR3 DNA reads TGTGCCAGCAGCTTGGTAGTTTCCGGATCCAGCTCCTACGAGCAGTACTTC. Residues: CASSLVVSGSSSYEQYF. The chain couples TRBV5-5 to TRBJ2-7; D ambiguous. Trimming took 0 bases from V and 0 from J, leaving 16 bases between them. Germline values: CDR1 SGHKS, CDR2 YYEKEE (reference sequence). The CDR3 covers 17 residues.

There are a few counts of this clonotype. CDR3 protein: CASSRGAGELFF. For the CDR3, the DNA is TGTGCCAGCAGCCGAGGTGCCGGGGAGCTGTTTTTT. The chain is built from TRBV7-3 and TRBJ2-2, with no clear D. Germline V lookup: CDR1 SGHTA, CDR2 FQGTGA. V was pared by 5 bases and J by 6 bases, with 7 bases between. The CDR3 totals 12 residues.

The table lists this clonotype with a few counts. The chain is built from TRBV6-6 and TRBJ1-5; D is ambiguous. Germline V gene lookup returns CDR1 MNHNY and CDR2 SVGAGI (reference sequence). The CDR3 extends over 13 amino acids. V was shortened by 7 bases and J by 5 bases, with 12 bases between the two germline ends. The CDR3 here is CASTDQFHQPQHF. CDR3 nucleotide sequence: TGTGCCAGCACCGACCAGTTCCATCAGCCCCAGCATTTT.

This clonotype came up a few times. V is TRBV7-2 and J is TRBJ1-4, with D possibly matching TRBD1 (5 bases). Trimming took off 5 bases at V and 5 bases at J, with 12 bases between the two ends. Germline V gene lookup returns CDR1 SGHTA and CDR2 FQGNSA. The CDR3 length is 14 residues. The CDR3 region is CASSPPGNNEKLFF. The CDR3 coding sequence is TGTGCCAGCAGCCCCCCAGGGAACAATGAAAAACTGTTTTTT.

CDR3 DNA: TGCAGCGTTGATTTTGGGCACACAGATACGCAGTATTTT. Its protein product is CSVDFGHTDTQYF. The chain joins TRBV29-1 to TRBJ2-3; D call uncertain. This CDR3 region has 13 residues. CDR1 is SQVTM, CDR2 ANQGSEA, per germline. V lost 3 bases, J lost 2 bases, and 9 bases lay in between.

This sequence joins TRBV4-3 and TRBJ2-2; maybe TRBD1 (6 bases). V was shortened by 0 bases and J by 5 bases, with 13 bases between the two germline ends. Germline values: CDR1 LGHNA, CDR2 YSLEER. The CDR3 runs 16 residues. The CDR3 loop reads CASSQDTGRATGELFF. The CDR3 nucleotides read TGCGCCAGCAGCCAAGATACAGGGCGGGCTACCGGGGAGCTGTTTTTT.

This sequence joins TRBV9 and TRBJ1-6; 7 bases agree with TRBD1. This CDR3 region has 15 residues. Germline V gives CDR1 SGDLS, CDR2 YYNGEE. The V and J ends lost 0 bases and 5 bases, in that order; junction bases with no gene match: 2. The CDR3 region has the DNA TGTGCCAGCAGCGTAGGAACAGGGGATAATTCACCCCTCCACTTT. This sequence encodes CASSVGTGDNSPLHF.

This clonotype was seen a handful of times. In nucleotides, the CDR3 is TGTGCCAGCCATCAAATGATGAACATCAATGAGCAGTTCTTC. Its protein is CASHQMMNINEQFF. J is TRBJ2-1 and V is TRBV6-2 or TRBV6-3, with no clear D. V lost 8 bases to trimming and J lost 6 bases, with 17 bases between them. Germline V gene lookup returns CDR1 MNHEY and CDR2 SVGEGT. This CDR3 comprises 14 residues.

The sample holds many counts of this clonotype. In nucleotides, the CDR3 is TGTGCCAGCTCACGCAGACTCTACGAGCAGTACTTC. Its protein is CASSRRLYEQYF. This sequence joins TRBV18 and TRBJ2-7; D is unresolved. The CDR3 is made up of 12 amino acids. CDR1 and CDR2 (germline): KGHSH, LQKENI. V shed 4 bases and J shed 3 bases, with 7 bases lying between them.

The rearrangement joins TRBV29-1 to TRBJ2-7; D is unclear. This CDR3 comprises 11 residues. The V and J ends lost 7 bases and 0 bases respectively, with 7 bases between them. Looked up from germline, CDR1 is SQVTM and CDR2 is ANQGSEA. The CDR3 region has the DNA TGCAGCGGCGAGTTCTCCTACGAGCAGTACTTC. This codes for CSGEFSYEQYF.

This sequence joins TRBV20-1 and TRBJ2-1, with TRBD2 matching 10 bases. V trimming: 0 bases; J trimming: 2 bases; junction bases outside the gene matches: 4. Per germline, CDR1 DFQATT and CDR2 SNEGSKA (reference sequence). The length of the CDR3 is 16 residues. The CDR3 protein is CSARDFTSGTYNEQFF. CDR3 DNA: TGCAGTGCTAGAGACTTCACTAGCGGGACCTACAATGAGCAGTTCTTC.